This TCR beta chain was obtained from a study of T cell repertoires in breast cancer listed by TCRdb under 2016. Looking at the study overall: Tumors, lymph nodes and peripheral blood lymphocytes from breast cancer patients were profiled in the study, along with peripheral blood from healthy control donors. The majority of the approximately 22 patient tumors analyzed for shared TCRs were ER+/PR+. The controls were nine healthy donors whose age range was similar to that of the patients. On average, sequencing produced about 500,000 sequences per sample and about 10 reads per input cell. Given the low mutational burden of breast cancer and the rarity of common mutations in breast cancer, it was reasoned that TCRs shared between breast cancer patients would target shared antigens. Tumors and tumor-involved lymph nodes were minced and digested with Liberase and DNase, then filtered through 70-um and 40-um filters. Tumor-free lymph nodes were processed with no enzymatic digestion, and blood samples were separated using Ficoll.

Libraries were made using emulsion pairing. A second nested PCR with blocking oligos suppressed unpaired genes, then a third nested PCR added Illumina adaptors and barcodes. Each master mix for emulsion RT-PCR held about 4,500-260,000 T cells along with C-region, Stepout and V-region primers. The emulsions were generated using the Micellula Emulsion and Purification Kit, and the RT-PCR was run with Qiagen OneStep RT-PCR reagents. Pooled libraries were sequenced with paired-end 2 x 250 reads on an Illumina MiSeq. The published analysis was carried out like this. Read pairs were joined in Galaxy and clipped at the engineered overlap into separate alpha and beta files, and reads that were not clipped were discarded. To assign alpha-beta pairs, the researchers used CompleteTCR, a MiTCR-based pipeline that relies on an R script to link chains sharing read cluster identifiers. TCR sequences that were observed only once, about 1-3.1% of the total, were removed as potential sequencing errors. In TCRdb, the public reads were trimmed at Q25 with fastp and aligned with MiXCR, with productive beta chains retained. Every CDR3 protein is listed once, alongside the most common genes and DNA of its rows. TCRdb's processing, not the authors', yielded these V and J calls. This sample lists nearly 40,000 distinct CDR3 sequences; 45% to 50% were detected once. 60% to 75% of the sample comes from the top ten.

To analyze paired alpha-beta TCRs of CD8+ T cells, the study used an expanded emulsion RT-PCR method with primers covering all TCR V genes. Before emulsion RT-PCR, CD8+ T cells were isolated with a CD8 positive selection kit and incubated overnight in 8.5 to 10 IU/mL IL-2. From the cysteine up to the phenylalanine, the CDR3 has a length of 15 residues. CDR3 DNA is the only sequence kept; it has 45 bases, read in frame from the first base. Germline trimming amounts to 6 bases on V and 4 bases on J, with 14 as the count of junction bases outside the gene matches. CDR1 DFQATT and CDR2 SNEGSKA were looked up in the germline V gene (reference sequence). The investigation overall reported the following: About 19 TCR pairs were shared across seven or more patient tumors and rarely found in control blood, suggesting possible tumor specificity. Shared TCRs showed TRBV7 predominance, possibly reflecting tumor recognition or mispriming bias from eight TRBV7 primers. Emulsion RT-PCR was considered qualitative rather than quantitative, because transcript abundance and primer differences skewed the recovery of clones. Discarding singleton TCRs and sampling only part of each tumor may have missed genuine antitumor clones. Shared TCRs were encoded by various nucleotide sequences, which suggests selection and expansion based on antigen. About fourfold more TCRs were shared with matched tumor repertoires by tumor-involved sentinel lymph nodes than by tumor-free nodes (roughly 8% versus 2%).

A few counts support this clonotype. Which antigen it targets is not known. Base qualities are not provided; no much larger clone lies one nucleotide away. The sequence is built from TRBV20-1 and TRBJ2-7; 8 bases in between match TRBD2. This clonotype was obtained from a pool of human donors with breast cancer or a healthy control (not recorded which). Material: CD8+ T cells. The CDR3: CSALPGGSGVYEQYF. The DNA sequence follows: TGCAGTGCCTTACCGGGAGGTAGCGGGGTGTACGAGCAGTACTTC.